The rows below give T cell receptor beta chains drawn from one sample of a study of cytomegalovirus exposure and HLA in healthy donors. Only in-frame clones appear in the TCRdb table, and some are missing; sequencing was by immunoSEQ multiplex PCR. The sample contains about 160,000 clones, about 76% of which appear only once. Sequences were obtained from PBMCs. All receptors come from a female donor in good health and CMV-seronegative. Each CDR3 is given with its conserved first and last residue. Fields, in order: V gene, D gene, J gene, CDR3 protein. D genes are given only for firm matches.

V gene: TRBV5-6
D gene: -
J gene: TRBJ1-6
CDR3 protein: CASSYRSSYNSPLHF

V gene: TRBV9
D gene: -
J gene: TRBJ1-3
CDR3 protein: CASSLTPGNTPGNTIYF

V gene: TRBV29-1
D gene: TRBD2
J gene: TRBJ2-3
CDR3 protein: CSVVAKGTSGRVGTDTQYF

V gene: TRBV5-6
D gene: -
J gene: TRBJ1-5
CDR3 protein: CASSLRSGVGNQPQHF

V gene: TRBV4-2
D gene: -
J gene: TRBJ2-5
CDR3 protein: CASSQGVQDQETQYF

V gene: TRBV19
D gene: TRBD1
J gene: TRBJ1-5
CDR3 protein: CASRMAGGVNQPQHF

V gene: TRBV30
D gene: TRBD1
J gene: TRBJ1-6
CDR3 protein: CASKLGTGSSPLHF

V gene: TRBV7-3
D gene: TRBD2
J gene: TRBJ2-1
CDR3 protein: CASSLAGGTYNEQFF

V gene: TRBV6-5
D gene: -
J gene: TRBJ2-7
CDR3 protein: CASSYSNRVYEQYF

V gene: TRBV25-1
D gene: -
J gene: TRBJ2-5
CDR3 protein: CASSETPQETQYF

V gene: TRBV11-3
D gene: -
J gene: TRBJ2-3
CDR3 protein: CASSRFGGGGDTQYF

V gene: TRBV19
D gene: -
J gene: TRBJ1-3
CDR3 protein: CASTAYLGSGNTIYF

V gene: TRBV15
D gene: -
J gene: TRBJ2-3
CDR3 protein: CATSRELPDTQYF

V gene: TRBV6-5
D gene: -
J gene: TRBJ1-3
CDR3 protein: CASSPWGEPGNTIYF

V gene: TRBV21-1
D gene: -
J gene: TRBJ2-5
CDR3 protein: CASSKGRNGGGQETQYF

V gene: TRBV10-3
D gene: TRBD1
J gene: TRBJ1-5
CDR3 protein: CAISATGEGEPQHF

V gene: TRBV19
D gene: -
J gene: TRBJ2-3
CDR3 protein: CASSIGAGAFTDTQYF

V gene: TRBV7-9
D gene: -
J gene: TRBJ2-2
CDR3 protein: CASSWGRNTGELFF

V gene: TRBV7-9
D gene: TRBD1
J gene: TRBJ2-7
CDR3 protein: CASSLGDSLSYEQYF

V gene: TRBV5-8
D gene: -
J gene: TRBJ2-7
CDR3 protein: CASSAARGRYEQYF

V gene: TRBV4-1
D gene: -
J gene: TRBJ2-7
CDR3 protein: CASSLRRTEYEQYF

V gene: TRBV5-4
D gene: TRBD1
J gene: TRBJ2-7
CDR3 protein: CASSFPGQGPITYEQYF

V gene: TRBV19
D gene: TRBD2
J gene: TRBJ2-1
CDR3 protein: CASRLAGVNEQFF

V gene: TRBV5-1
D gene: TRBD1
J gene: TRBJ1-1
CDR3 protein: CASSLQGAEAFF

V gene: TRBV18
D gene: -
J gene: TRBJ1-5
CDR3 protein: CASSPRGQLNQPQHF

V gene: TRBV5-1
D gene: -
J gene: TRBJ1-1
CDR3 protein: CASSSLTGRYTEAFF

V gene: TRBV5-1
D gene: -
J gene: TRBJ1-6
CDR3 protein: CASSLVPGAQSPLHF

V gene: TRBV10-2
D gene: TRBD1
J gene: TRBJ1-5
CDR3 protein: CASSEPTGVWDQPQHF

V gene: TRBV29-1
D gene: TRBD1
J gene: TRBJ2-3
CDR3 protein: CSVSGTGSPDTQYF

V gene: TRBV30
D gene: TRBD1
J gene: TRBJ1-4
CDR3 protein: CAWSGTGNEKLFF

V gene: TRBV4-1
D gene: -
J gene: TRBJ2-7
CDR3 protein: CASSQDTGSRREQYF

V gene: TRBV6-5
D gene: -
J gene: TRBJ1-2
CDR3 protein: CATSSGPTYGYTF

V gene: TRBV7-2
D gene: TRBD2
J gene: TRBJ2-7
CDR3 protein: CASSWTSGDYEQYF

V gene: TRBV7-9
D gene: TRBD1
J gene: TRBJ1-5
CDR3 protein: CSSSPGQGRGNQPQHF

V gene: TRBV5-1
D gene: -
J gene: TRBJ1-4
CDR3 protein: CASSLAGVAEKLFF

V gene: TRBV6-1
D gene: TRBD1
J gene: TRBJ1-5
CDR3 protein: CASSPRDRDQPQHF

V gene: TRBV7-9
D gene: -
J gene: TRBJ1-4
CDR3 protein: CASSPQGGEKLFF

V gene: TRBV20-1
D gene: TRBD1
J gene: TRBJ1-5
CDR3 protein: CSAVRDRHQHF

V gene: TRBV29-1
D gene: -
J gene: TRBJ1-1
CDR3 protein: CSALTGLNTEAFF

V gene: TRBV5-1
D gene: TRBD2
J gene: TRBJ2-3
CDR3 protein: CASSSVSFSGGSTDTQYF

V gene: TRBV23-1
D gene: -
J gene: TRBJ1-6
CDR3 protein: CASSHGGPQQNSPLHF

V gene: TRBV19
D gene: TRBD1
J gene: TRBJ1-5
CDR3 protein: CASSPGQGANQPQHF

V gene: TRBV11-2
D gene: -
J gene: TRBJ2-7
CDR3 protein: CASSLAGTYEQYF

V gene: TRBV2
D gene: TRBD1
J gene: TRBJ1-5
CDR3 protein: CASSVDRGLRQPQHF

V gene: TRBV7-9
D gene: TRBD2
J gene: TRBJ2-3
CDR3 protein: CASTRLAGSDTQYF

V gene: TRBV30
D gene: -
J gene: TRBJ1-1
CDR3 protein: CAWSVGRGGTEAFF

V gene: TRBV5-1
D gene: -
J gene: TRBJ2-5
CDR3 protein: CASSTSGGETQYF